What follows are 27 T cell receptor beta chains derived from one specimen sequenced in a study of T cell repertoires in cytomegalovirus infection. Their antigens remain unidentified. TCRdb analysed the reads with MiXCR anew, one entry per CDR3 protein. The sample lists about 60,000 distinct CDR3 sequences; more than 25% were seen once. Sequencing input: PBMCs, sequenced either directly or after in vitro stimulation (not recorded which). Receptors were obtained from a human donor in good health (CMV status not recorded). Some clones in this sample may be carry-over from other donors' samples.

The J gene is TRBJ1-1, the V gene TRBV9, with D unclear. The length of the CDR3 is 12 residues. Trimming shortened V by 3 bases and J by 4 bases, and 7 bases separated the two germline ends. Germline assignment: CDR1 SGDLS and CDR2 YYNGEE. In DNA, the CDR3 is TGTGCCAGCAGCGCCATAGTCACTGAAGCTTTCTTT. Amino acid sequence: CASSAIVTEAFF.

The rearrangement joins TRBV27 to TRBJ1-4; 9 positions match TRBD1. The CDR3 consists of 15 residues. The germline CDR1 and CDR2 sequences are MNHEY and SMNVEV (reference sequence). V was clipped by 8 bases and J by 8 bases; unmatched bases: 12. CDR3 coding DNA: TGTGCCAGCTCCCGGGGGGGGACAGGGTACGAAAAACTGTTTTTT. Translated: CASSRGGTGYEKLFF.

CDR3 loop: CASSQAHRATGTQYF. The CDR3 coding sequence is TGCGCCAGCAGCCAAGCCCACAGGGCAACTGGGACTCAGTACTTC. This chain uses TRBV4-1 with TRBJ2-4; perhaps TRBD1 as D (6 bases). CDR1 MGHRA and CDR2 YSYEKL come from the germline V gene. The CDR3 spans 15 residues. Between the trimmed V and J ends, which lost 1 base and 12 bases, there was a span of 19 bases.

The chain recombines TRBV27 with TRBJ1-2; 11 bases are shared with TRBD1. The CDR3 is made up of 16 amino acids. Germline V CDR1 and CDR2: MNHEY, SMNVEV (reference sequence). J lost 8 bases, V lost 2 bases, and 10 bases had no gene match. The CDR3 DNA is TGTGCCAGCAGTTTAGCGCTTTGGACAGGGGGCCGGGGCTACACCTTC. Residues: CASSLALWTGGRGYTF.

To note about this clonotype: Likely a read error: the CDR3 ends without its conserved phenylalanine or tryptophan. The chain has TRBV7-4 and TRBJ1-5; D call uncertain. Trimming shortened V by 3 bases and J by 5 bases, and 8 bases separated the two germline ends. The CDR3 totals 13 residues. Germline V gene data show CDR1 as SGHVT and CDR2 as SQSDAQ. CDR3 in amino acids: CASSFGVDQPQHL. The CDR3 nucleotides are TGTGCCAGCAGCTTCGGGGTCGATCAGCCCCAGCATTTG.

The J gene is TRBJ1-3, the V gene TRBV7-9; possibly TRBD1 for D (5 bases). Germline loops: CDR1 SEHNR, CDR2 FQNEAQ (reference sequence). V was cut by 5 bases and J by 0 bases, with 14 bases left in between. The length of the CDR3 is 16 residues. CDR3 in DNA: TGTGCCAGCAGCAACCGGGGGTCTACCTCTGGAAACACCATATATTTT. This gives the protein CASSNRGSTSGNTIYF.

The J gene is TRBJ2-3, the V gene TRBV14; D tentatively fits TRBD1 or TRBD2 (5 bases each). There are 13 residues in the CDR3. Between the trimmed V and J ends, which lost 1 base and 5 bases, there was a span of 7 bases. Germline V gene sequence: CDR1 SGHDN, CDR2 FVKESK. In DNA form, the CDR3 reads TGTGCCAGCAGCCAAGGGGGACGAGATACGCAGTATTTT. This sequence encodes CASSQGGRDTQYF.

This clonotype occurred a few times. The chain's CDR3 is CASSTGTGAYYGYTF. Written as DNA, the CDR3 is TGTGCCAGCAGCACCGGGACAGGGGCCTACTATGGCTACACCTTC. The chain joins TRBV7-9 to TRBJ1-2; 10 positions match TRBD1. Germline V gene sequence: CDR1 SEHNR, CDR2 FQNEAQ (reference sequence). The CDR3 loop spans 15 amino acids. Unmatched junction bases numbered 6, after V lost 5 bases and J lost 3 bases.

The rearrangement uses TRBV7-8 and TRBJ1-6; D unresolved. CDR3 length: 17 residues. The ends were cut back, 5 bases at V and 5 bases at J, with 19 bases in the middle. The germline V gene has CDR1 SGHVS and CDR2 FQNEAQ. The CDR3 DNA reads TGTGCCAGCAGCCGTTCCTGGCGGAAAACTAATAATTCACCCCTCCACTTT. Protein product: CASSRSWRKTNNSPLHF.

The chain uses TRBV4-1 and TRBJ1-5; D not resolved. The germline V gene has CDR1 MGHRA and CDR2 YSYEKL. CDR3 length: 15 amino acids. The ends were cut back, 0 bases at V and 7 bases at J, with 13 bases in the middle. CDR3 protein: CASSQEREGWQPQHF. The CDR3 DNA is TGCGCCAGCAGCCAAGAGAGGGAGGGTTGGCAGCCCCAGCATTTT.

The chain links TRBV7-6 to TRBJ2-1, with 12 bases aligning to TRBD1. J was trimmed by 10 bases and V by 3 bases; bases with no gene match: 10. The germline V gene encodes CDR1 SGHVS and CDR2 FNYEAQ. This CDR3 comprises 16 residues. The CDR3 coding sequence is TGTGCCAGCAGCTTGGTTGGGACAGGGGGCATAGGAGAGCAGTTCTTC. Translation: CASSLVGTGGIGEQFF.

In its sample, this clonotype was seen a few times. J is TRBJ2-1 and V is TRBV7-9; D remains unclear. CDR3 length equals 11 residues. The germline gives CDR1 SEHNR, CDR2 FQNEAQ (reference sequence). With 3 bases removed from V and 14 bases from J, the gap between germline ends came to 11 bases. The CDR3 bases are TGTGCCAGCAGCTTCCCGGCCGTAGAGTTCTTC. Translation: CASSFPAVEFF.

The rearrangement uses TRBV7-6 and TRBJ2-5, with 10 bases matching TRBD2. Trimming at V came to 1 base and at J to 5 bases, leaving 4 bases not matched to a gene. This CDR3 is 15 amino acids long. Germline-derived CDR1 and CDR2 are SGHVS and FNYEAQ. CDR3 DNA sequence: TGTGCCAGCAGCTTAGGGCTAGCGGGAGTCGAGACCCAGTACTTC. Its translation: CASSLGLAGVETQYF.

The genes are TRBV7-2 and TRBJ2-5; D is unresolved. Trimming took 5 bases from V and 1 from J, leaving 14 bases between them. Germline V gene lookup returns CDR1 SGHTA and CDR2 FQGNSA. This CDR3 contains 15 residues. The CDR3 protein is CASSLRVGFQETQYF. Here the CDR3 DNA reads TGTGCCAGCAGCCTACGGGTGGGTTTCCAAGAGACCCAGTACTTC.

In regard to this clonotype: The junction shows a germline mismatch at one end, possibly a read error. The chain recombines TRBV20-1 with TRBJ2-1; D not certain. This CDR3 has 12 amino acids. CDR1 is DFQATT, CDR2 SNEGSKA, per germline (reference sequence). The CDR3 DNA reads TGCAGCGCTAGTATGGGCCTTAATGAGCAGTTCTTC. Translation: CSASMGLNEQFF.

This CDR3 is CASQDRQNSPLHF. In DNA, the CDR3 is TGTGCCAGCCAGGACAGACAGAATTCACCCCTCCACTTT. The chain recombines TRBV2 with TRBJ1-6; D might be TRBD1 (6 bases). The CDR3 has 13 residues. Per the germline V gene, CDR1 is SNHLY and CDR2 is FYNNEI. Trimming shortened V by 8 bases and J by 7 bases, and 12 bases separated the two germline ends.

This clonotype has more than one count but fewer than ten. The chain carries TRBV23-1 and TRBJ1-1; D is uncertain. TRBV23-1 counts as an open reading frame of uncertain function. The CDR3 is 11 residues long. The V gene lost 10 bases and the J gene lost 2 bases, with 8 bases spanning the gap. The CDR3 bases are TGCGCCACCCATGATAACACTGAAGCTTTCTTT. Translation gives CATHDNTEAFF.

This clonotype was picked up many times. J is TRBJ2-7 and V is TRBV6-5; no firm D call. The length of the CDR3 is 14 residues. Germline CDR1 MNHEY, CDR2 SVGAGI. Trimming took 2 bases from V and 3 from J, leaving 11 bases between them. Here the CDR3 reads CASSYGPDYYEQYF. Here the CDR3 DNA reads TGTGCCAGCAGTTACGGACCAGATTACTACGAGCAGTACTTC.

The chain joins TRBV10-3 to TRBJ2-1, with TRBD2 matching 10 bases. V lost 3 bases to trimming and J lost 5 bases; unmatched junction nucleotides: 4. There are 15 residues in the CDR3. The germline CDR1 and CDR2 sequences are ENHRY and SYGVKD. In nucleotides, the CDR3 is TGTGCCATCAGTGAAGCGGGGGGGGGGGACAATGAGCAGTTCTTC. This encodes CAISEAGGGDNEQFF.

The sample holds a few counts of this clonotype. V usage is TRBV4-1 and J usage is TRBJ1-6, with D unclear. CDR3 size: 13 residues. Trimming cost V 1 base and J 9 bases, with 7 bases left between them. The V gene's germline CDR1 is MGHRA and CDR2 YSYEKL. CDR3 DNA sequence: TGCGCCAGCAGCCAAGGGATGCGTTCACCCCTCCACTTT. Its translation: CASSQGMRSPLHF.

The chain links TRBV2 to TRBJ2-2; the D call may be TRBD1 or TRBD2 (5 bases each). The CDR3 loop spans 13 amino acids. V shed 8 bases and J shed 2 bases, with 9 bases lying between them. Germline assignment: CDR1 SNHLY and CDR2 FYNNEI. CDR3 nucleotide sequence: TGTGCCAGCTTGGGGACCAACACCGGGGAGCTGTTTTTT. Amino acid sequence: CASLGTNTGELFF. Variable domain in full (rest from reference TRBV2 and TRBJ2-2): EPEVTQTPSHQVTQMGQEVILRCVPISNHLYFYWYRQILGQKVEFLVSFYNNEISEKSEIFDDQFSVERPDGSNFTLKIRSTKLEDSAMYFCASLGTNTGELFFGEGSRLTVL.

This clonotype was seen only a few times. The chain employs TRBV5-1 and TRBJ2-5; D tentatively fits TRBD1 or TRBD2 (7 bases each). Trimming took off 0 bases at V and 7 bases at J, with 13 bases between the two ends. The CDR3 is 14 amino acids. Germline CDR1 reads SGHRS; CDR2 reads YFSETQ. DNA of the CDR3: TGCGCCAGCAGCTTGGCGGGCAGGGGGGGGACCCAGTACTTC. Translated: CASSLAGRGGTQYF.

The rearrangement uses TRBV12-3 or TRBV12-4 and TRBJ1-5; the match to TRBD1 covers 9 bases. The CDR3 runs 16 residues. Germline trimming cut 6 bases from V and 5 bases from J; bases unmatched to any gene: 11. The CDR3 sequence: CASSQSDRGTDQPQHF. In DNA form, the CDR3 reads TGTGCCAGCAGCCAATCGGACAGGGGCACGGATCAGCCCCAGCATTTT.

This chain's CDR3 is CASSSRDIQETQYF. The CDR3 DNA reads TGTGCCAGCAGCTCAAGGGACATCCAAGAGACCCAGTACTTC. The rearrangement joins TRBV7-6 to TRBJ2-5; maybe TRBD1 (6 bases). Germline V gene sequence: CDR1 SGHVS, CDR2 FNYEAQ. The CDR3 covers 14 residues. V lost 4 bases, J lost 1 base, and 10 bases lay in between.

This clonotype was seen more than once but under ten times. Without the conserved terminal phenylalanine or tryptophan, this CDR3 likely stems from a read error. The DNA is omitted, as the CDR3 cannot be located on it reliably, and the CDR3 follows TCRdb's listing. This sequence joins TRBV19 and TRBJ2-3; the listed D gene, TRBD2, was not tested against the DNA. With termini counted, the CDR3 has 13 amino acids. Germline V gives CDR1 LNHDA, CDR2 SQIVND (reference sequence). CDR3 in amino acids: CATAEEDTGPLRD.

This clonotype was seen a handful of times. The rearrangement uses TRBV7-6 and TRBJ2-2, with D hard to call. V dropped 5 bases and J dropped 10 bases, with 11 bases sitting between them. The germline V gene encodes CDR1 SGHVS and CDR2 FNYEAQ. This CDR3 spans 12 amino acids. The chain's CDR3 is CASSPFRQELFF. The CDR3 DNA reads as TGTGCCAGCAGCCCCTTCCGGCAGGAGCTGTTTTTT.

The chain links TRBV6-8 to TRBJ2-7; D tentatively reads TRBD1 or TRBD2 (5 bases each). The CDR3 spans 14 residues. Germline CDR1 reads MNHGY; CDR2 reads SAAAGT. V was clipped by 0 bases and J by 4 bases, with 10 bases between them. The CDR3 DNA follows: TGTGCCAGCAGTTACTCGAACGGGGCATACGAGCAGTACTTC. Protein: CASSYSNGAYEQYF.